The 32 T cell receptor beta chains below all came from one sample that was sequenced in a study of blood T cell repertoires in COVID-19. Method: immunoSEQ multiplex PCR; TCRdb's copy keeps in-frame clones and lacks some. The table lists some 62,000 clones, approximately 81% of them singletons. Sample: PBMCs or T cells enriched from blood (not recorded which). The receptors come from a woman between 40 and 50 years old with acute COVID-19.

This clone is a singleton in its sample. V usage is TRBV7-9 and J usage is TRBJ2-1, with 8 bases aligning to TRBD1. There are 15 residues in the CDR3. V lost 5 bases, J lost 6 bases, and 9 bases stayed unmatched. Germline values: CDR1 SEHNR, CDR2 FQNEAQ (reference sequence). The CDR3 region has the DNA TGTGCCAGCAGCCTCCGATGGGACAGGCTCAATGAGCAGTTCTTC. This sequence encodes CASSLRWDRLNEQFF. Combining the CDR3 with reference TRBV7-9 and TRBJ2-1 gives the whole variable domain DTGVSQNPRHKITKRGQNVTFRCDPISEHNRLYWYRQTLGQGPEFLTYFQNEAQLEKSRLLSDRFSAERPKGSFSTLEIQRTEQGDSAMYLCASSLRWDRLNEQFFGPGTRLTVL.

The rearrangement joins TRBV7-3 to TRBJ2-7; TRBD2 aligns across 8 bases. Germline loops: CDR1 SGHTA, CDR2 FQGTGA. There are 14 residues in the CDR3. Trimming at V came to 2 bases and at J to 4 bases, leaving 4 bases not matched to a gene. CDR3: CASSLAGGRYEQYF. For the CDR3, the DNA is TGTGCCAGCAGCTTAGCGGGAGGACGATACGAGCAGTACTTC. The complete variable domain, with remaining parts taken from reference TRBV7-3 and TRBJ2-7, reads GAGVSQTPSNKVTEKGKYVELRCDPISGHTALYWYRQSLGQGPEFLIYFQGTGAADDSGLPNDRFFAVRPEGSVSTLKIQRTERGDSAVYLCASSLAGGRYEQYFGPGTRLTVT.

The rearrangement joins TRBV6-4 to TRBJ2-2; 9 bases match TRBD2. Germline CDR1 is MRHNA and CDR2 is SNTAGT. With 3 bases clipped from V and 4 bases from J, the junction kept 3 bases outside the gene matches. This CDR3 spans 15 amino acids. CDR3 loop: CASSERGGSTGELFF. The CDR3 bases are TGTGCCAGCAGTGAGCGGGGGGGCAGCACCGGGGAGCTGTTTTTT.

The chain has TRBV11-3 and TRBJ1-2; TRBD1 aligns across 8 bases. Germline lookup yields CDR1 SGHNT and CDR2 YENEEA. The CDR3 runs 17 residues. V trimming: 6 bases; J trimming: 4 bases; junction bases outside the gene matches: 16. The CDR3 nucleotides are TGTGCCAGCAGATATATTGGCCAGGGGGCGAACAGCTATGGCTACACCTTC. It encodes CASRYIGQGANSYGYTF.

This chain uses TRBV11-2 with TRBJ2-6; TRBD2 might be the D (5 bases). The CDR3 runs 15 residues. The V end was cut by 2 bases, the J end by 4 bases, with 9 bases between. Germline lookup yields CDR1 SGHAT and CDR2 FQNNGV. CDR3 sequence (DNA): TGTGCCAGCAGCTTACGAGGGTACGGGGCCAACGTCCTGACTTTC. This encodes CASSLRGYGANVLTF.

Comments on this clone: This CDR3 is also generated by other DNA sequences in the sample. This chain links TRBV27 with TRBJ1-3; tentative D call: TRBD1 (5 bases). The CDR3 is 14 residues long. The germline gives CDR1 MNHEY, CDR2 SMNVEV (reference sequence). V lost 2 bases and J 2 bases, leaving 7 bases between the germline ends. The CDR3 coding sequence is TGTGCCAGCAGTTTAGGGACTGCTGGAAACACCATATATTTT. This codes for CASSLGTAGNTIYF.

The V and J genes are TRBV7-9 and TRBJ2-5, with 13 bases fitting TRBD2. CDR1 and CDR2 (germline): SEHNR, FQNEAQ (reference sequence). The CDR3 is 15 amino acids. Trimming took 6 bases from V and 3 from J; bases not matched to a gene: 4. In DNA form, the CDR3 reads TGTGCCAGCAGAACTAGCGGGAGGGCCGAAGAGACCCAGTACTTC. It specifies CASRTSGRAEETQYF.

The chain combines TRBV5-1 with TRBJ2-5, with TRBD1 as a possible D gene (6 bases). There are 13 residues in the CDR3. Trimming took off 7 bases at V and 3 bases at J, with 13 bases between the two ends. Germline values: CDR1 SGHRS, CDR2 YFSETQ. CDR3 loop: CASELQGEETQYF. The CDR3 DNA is TGCGCCAGCGAACTACAGGGCGAAGAGACCCAGTACTTC.

The CDR3 loop reads CASRGVTGGGYQPQHF. CDR3 coding DNA: TGTGCCAGCAGGGGAGTTACAGGGGGCGGCTATCAGCCCCAGCATTTT. The rearrangement joins TRBV27 to TRBJ1-5, with TRBD1 matching over 9 bases. The trim removed 6 bases at V and 5 bases at J, leaving 11 bases unmatched. Germline lookup yields CDR1 MNHEY and CDR2 SMNVEV (reference sequence). The CDR3 runs to 16 residues.

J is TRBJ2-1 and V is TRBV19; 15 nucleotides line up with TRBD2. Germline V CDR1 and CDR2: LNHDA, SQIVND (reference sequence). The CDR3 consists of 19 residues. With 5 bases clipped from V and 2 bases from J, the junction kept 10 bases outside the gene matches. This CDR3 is CASSLDGLAGGLTYNEQFF. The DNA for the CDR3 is TGTGCCAGTAGTCTTGACGGACTAGCGGGGGGGCTTACCTACAATGAGCAGTTCTTC.

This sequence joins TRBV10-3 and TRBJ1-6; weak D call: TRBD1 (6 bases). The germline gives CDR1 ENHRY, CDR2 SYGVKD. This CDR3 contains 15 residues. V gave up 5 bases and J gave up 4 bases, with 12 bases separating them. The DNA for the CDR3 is TGTGCCATCAGTCCAGACAGGCCTTATAATTCACCCCTCCACTTT. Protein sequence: CAISPDRPYNSPLHF.

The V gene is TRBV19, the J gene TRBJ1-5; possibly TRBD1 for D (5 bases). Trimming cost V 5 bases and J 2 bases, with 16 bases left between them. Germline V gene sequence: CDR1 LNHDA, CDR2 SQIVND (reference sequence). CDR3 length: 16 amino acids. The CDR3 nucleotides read TGTGCCAGTAGTGGGTGGGGCATTTCTGGCAATCAGCCCCAGCATTTT. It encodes CASSGWGISGNQPQHF.

The CDR3 nucleotides read TGTGCCAGCAGTCCGTTTCAGACCGGGTCCCTAGCCAAAAACATTCAGTACTTC. Residues: CASSPFQTGSLAKNIQYF. The rearrangement joins TRBV28 to TRBJ2-4, with unresolved D. V lost 5 bases and J lost 0, with 20 bases in between. The germline V gene has CDR1 MDHEN and CDR2 SYDVKM. The CDR3 runs 18 residues.

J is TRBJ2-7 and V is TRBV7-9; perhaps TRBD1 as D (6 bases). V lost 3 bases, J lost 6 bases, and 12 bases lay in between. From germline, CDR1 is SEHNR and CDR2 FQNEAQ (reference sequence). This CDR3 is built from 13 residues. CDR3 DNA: TGTGCCAGCAGCTTTGCAGGGGATAGCGAGCAGTACTTC. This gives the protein CASSFAGDSEQYF.

The chain's CDR3 is CASSTPSGRASEQFF. Written as DNA, the CDR3 is TGTGCCAGTAGTACCCCCAGCGGGAGGGCCTCTGAGCAGTTCTTC. The genes are TRBV19 and TRBJ2-1; 10 nucleotides match TRBD2. V trimming: 4 bases; J trimming: 9 bases; junction bases outside the gene matches: 9. The CDR3 is 15 residues long. CDR1 is LNHDA and CDR2 is SQIVND in the germline V gene (reference sequence).

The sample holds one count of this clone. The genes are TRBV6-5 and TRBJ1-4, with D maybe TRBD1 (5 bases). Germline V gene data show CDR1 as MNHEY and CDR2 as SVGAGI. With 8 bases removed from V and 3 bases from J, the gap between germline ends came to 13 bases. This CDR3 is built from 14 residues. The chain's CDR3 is CASATAGPNEKLFF. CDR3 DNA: TGTGCCAGCGCAACGGCAGGGCCTAATGAAAAACTGTTTTTT.

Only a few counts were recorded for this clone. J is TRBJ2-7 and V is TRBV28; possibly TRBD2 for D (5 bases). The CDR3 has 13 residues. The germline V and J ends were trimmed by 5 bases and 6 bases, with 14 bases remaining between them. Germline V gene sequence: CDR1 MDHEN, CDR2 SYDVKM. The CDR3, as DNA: TGTGCCAGCAGTGCGACTACCCCCCCCGAGCAGTACGTC. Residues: CASSATTPPEQYV.

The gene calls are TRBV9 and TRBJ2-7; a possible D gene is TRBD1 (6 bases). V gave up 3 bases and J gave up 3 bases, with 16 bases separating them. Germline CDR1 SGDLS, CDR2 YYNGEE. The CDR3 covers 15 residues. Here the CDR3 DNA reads TGTGCCAGCAGCGAGGGGCCAGGGGCTATCTACGAGCAGTACTTC. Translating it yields CASSEGPGAIYEQYF.

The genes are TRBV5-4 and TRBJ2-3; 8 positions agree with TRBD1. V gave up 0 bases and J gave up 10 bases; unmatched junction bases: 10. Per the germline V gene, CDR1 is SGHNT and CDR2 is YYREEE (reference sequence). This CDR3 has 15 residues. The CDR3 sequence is CASSLARTGPPSQYF. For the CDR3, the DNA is TGTGCCAGCAGCTTGGCAAGGACAGGGCCCCCTTCGCAGTATTTT.

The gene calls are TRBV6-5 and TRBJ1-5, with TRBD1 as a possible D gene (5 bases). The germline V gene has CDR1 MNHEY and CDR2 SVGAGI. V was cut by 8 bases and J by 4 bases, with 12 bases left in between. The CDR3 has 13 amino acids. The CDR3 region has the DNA TGTGCCAGCTGGGCAGGGCTTAATCAGCCCCAGCATTTT. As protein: CASWAGLNQPQHF.

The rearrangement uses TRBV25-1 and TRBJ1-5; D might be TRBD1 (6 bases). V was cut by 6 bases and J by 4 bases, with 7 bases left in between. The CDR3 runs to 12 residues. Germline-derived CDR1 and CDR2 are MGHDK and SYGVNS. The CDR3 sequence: CASSRGNQPQHF. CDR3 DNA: TGTGCCAGCAGCAGGGGAAATCAGCCCCAGCATTTT.

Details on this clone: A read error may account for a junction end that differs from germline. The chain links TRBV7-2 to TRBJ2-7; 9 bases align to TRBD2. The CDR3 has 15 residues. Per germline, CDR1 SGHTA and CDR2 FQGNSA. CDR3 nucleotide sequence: TGTGCCAGCAGCCCCCGGACTAGCGTACCCTACGAACAGTACTTC. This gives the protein CASSPRTSVPYEQYF.

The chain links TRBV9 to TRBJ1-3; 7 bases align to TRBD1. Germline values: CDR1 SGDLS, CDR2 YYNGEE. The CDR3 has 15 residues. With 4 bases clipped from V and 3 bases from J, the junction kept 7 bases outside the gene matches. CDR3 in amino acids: CASSPNRGFGNTIYF. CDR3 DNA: TGTGCCAGCAGCCCGAACAGGGGCTTTGGAAACACCATATATTTT.

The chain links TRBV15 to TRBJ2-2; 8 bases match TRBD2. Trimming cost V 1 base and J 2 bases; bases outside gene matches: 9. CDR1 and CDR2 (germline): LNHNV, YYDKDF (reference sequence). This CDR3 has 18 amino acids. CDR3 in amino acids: CATSRATWAGGNTGELFF. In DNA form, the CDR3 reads TGTGCCACCAGCAGAGCCACCTGGGCGGGGGGAAACACCGGGGAGCTGTTTTTT.

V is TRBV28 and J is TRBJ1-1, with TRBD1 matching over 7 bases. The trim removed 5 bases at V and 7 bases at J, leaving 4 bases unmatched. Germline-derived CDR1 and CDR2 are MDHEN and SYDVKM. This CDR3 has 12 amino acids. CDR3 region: CASSTRTGEAFF. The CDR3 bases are TGTGCCAGCAGTACCCGGACAGGTGAAGCTTTCTTT.

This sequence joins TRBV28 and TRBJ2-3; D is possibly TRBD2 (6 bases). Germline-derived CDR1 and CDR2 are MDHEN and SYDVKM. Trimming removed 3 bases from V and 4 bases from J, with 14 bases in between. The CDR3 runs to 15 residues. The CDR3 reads CASSFRDSGSDTQYF. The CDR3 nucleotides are TGTGCCAGCAGTTTCCGGGACTCTGGGTCAGATACGCAGTATTTT.

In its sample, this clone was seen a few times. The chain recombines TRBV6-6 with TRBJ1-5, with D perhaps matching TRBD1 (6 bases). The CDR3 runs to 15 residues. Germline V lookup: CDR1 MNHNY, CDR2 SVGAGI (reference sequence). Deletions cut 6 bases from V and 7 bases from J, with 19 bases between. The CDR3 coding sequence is TGTGCCAGCAGCTGGACAGAGGGGAATGGGCAGCCCCAGCATTTT. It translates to CASSWTEGNGQPQHF.

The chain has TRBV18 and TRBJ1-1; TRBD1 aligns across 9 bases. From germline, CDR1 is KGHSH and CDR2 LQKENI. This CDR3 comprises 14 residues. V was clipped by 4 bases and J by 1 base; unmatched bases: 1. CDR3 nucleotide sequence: TGTGCCAGCTCACGGACAGGGGCGAACACTGAAGCTTTCTTT. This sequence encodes CASSRTGANTEAFF.

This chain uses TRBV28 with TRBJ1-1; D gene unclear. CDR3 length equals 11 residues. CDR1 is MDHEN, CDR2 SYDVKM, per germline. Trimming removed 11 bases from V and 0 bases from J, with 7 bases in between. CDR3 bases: TGTGCCTCCCGGGTGAACACTGAAGCTTTCTTT. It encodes CASRVNTEAFF.

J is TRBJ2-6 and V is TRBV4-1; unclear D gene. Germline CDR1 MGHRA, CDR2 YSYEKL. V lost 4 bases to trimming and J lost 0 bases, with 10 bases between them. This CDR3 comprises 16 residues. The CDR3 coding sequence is TGCGCCAGCAGCCTAAATTCCGGCTCTGGGGCCAACGTCCTGACTTTC. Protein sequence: CASSLNSGSGANVLTF.

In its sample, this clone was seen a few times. CDR3 loop: CASSEGARDTGELFF. The CDR3, as DNA: TGTGCCAGCAGTGAGGGGGCTCGGGACACCGGGGAGCTGTTTTTT. The chain combines TRBV28 with TRBJ2-2; 7 positions agree with TRBD1. The CDR3 contains 15 residues. Losses at the gene ends were 5 bases for V and 3 bases for J; bases not matched to a gene: 6. The V gene's germline CDR1 is MDHEN and CDR2 SYDVKM.

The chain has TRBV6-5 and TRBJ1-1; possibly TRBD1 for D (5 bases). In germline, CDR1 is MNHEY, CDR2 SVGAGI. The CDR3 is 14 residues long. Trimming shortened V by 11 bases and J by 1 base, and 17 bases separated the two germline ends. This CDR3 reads CASRGSGGNTEAFF. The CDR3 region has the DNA TGTGCCTCCAGAGGGTCGGGGGGGAACACTGAAGCTTTCTTT.